The rows below give T cell receptor beta chains drawn from one sample of a study of blood T cell repertoires in COVID-19. Assay used: immunoSEQ multiplex PCR; TCRdb lists only in-frame clones, some missing. The table has 35,000 to 50,000 clones, less than 70% seen once. What was sequenced was peripheral blood. These receptor sequences come from a man older than 75 with acute or convalescent COVID-19. CDR3s leave out the opening cysteine and the closing phenylalanine or tryptophan.

v_call	j_call	cdr3_aa
TRBV4-1	TRBJ2-7	ASSQGGFSYEQY
TRBV19	TRBJ1-4	ASSPRTGGSNEKLF
TRBV12-3/TRBV12-4	TRBJ2-5	ASGGAQETQY
TRBV30	TRBJ2-7	AWGDSRYEQY
TRBV6-2/TRBV6-3	TRBJ1-5	ASSQTGIQPQH
TRBV7-9	TRBJ2-1	ASSLEVSGYEQF
TRBV6-2/TRBV6-3	TRBJ1-5	ASSYSSKEPQH
TRBV29-1	TRBJ1-2	SVEVGTGFSYT
TRBV3-1/TRBV3-2	TRBJ1-3	ASSQDYGTGSGNTIY
TRBV7-8	TRBJ2-3	ASSPGAGVGTDTQY
TRBV29-1	TRBJ1-1	SVEGREARGTEAF
TRBV7-9	TRBJ2-3	ASSLGRTDTQY
TRBV11-2	TRBJ1-2	ASSLTGGGNYGYT
TRBV13	TRBJ1-1	ASSTRGGSERNTEAF
TRBV7-9	TRBJ2-5	ASSPGTNKETQY
TRBV12-3/TRBV12-4	TRBJ2-5	VLRGFGLTQY
TRBV5-4	TRBJ1-2	ASSSRDRGSYGYT
TRBV4-3	TRBJ2-5	ASSLHPGLAGVETQY
TRBV4-3	TRBJ1-2	ASSQVSEVLSNYGYT
TRBV5-1	TRBJ1-4	ASSFQGPVGLHEKLF
TRBV12-3/TRBV12-4	TRBJ1-4	ASRGQGYEKLF
TRBV4-2	TRBJ1-6	ASSQFGTANSPLH
TRBV4-3	TRBJ2-4	ASSQGPGQGNIQY
TRBV2	TRBJ2-1	AIFTSGRREDEQF
TRBV18	TRBJ1-2	ASSPPGRSYYGYT
TRBV5-6	TRBJ1-2	ASSQGQAMSGYT
TRBV5-4	TRBJ2-5	ASSSGLAGVRQETQY